Shown below are 10 T cell receptor beta chains from a single sample sequenced in a study of cytomegalovirus exposure and HLA in healthy donors. 60 Vbeta and 13 Jbeta primers were used in PCR. Profiling relied on immunoSEQ multiplex PCR, and the TCRdb table lists in-frame clones only, not all of them. Counted here are roughly 99,000 clones, roughly 80% occurring once; the ten biggest clones make up about 2.3%. Specimen: PBMCs. The source of these receptors is a man aged 30 to 39 in good health and CMV-seronegative.

DNA for the CDR3: TGTGCCAGCAGCCCGACCCTGATGGACACAGAGTTCCTATATTTT. Protein sequence: CASSPTLMDTEFLYF. This chain joins TRBV7-2 and TRBJ1-3, with D possibly matching TRBD1 (5 bases). V was clipped by 5 bases and J by 14 bases, with 25 bases between them. CDR1 and CDR2 (germline): SGHTA, FQGNSA. The CDR3 covers 15 residues.

The chain combines TRBV9 with TRBJ1-6, with 8 positions matching TRBD1. V shed 7 bases, J shed 10 bases, and the junction held 10 bases outside the gene matches. Per germline, CDR1 SGDLS and CDR2 YYNGEE. The CDR3 extends over 14 amino acids. The chain's CDR3 is CASGDRGGGSPLHF. DNA for the CDR3: TGTGCCAGCGGCGACAGGGGCGGAGGCTCACCCCTCCACTTT.

V and J are TRBV6-5 and TRBJ1-1; D is unclear. Trimming took 6 bases from V and 5 from J, leaving 10 bases between them. Germline CDR1 and CDR2: MNHEY and SVGAGI. The CDR3 spans 12 residues. CDR3 sequence (DNA): TGTGCCAGCAGCCACGGAGGAACTGAAGCTTTCTTT. Translation gives CASSHGGTEAFF.

This chain connects TRBV28 to TRBJ2-3; 9 bases align to TRBD2. The ends lost 4 bases at V and 0 bases at J; junction bases unmatched: 5. Germline V gives CDR1 MDHEN, CDR2 SYDVKM. The CDR3 sequence is 16 residues long. The CDR3 region is CASSSTSGFSTDTQYF. The CDR3 DNA follows: TGTGCCAGCAGTTCGACTAGCGGATTCAGCACAGATACGCAGTATTTT.

This chain joins TRBV30 and TRBJ1-5, with 9 bases lining up with TRBD1. From germline, CDR1 is GTSNPN and CDR2 SVGIG (reference sequence). J lost 6 bases, V lost 5 bases, and 5 bases had no gene match. The CDR3 has 13 residues. CDR3 region: CAWAGTGSQPQHF. The CDR3 DNA is TGTGCCTGGGCTGGGACAGGGTCTCAGCCCCAGCATTTT.

The J gene is TRBJ2-2, the V gene TRBV7-3; 7 bases are a match to TRBD2. V lost 5 bases to trimming and J lost 7 bases; unmatched junction nucleotides: 7. The CDR3 totals 14 residues. Per the germline V gene, CDR1 is SGHTA and CDR2 is FQGTGA. The CDR3 sequence: CASSLTTSNGELFF. For the CDR3, the DNA is TGTGCCAGCAGCCTTACGACTAGCAACGGGGAGCTGTTTTTT.

Turning to this clone: Germline and junction disagree at one end, which may indicate a read error. The V gene is TRBV7-7, the J gene TRBJ2-1; 8 positions match TRBD1. Germline V gene lookup returns CDR1 SSHAT and CDR2 FNYEAQ (reference sequence). The CDR3 sequence is 15 residues long. The CDR3 sequence: CASSLGDRSYNEQFF. CDR3 DNA sequence: TGTGCTAGCAGCTTAGGGGACAGGTCTTACAATGAGCAGTTCTTC.

The chain employs TRBV6-5 and TRBJ2-2; 12 nucleotides agree with TRBD2. Germline V lookup: CDR1 MNHEY, CDR2 SVGAGI. The CDR3 is made up of 14 amino acids. V lost 6 bases, J lost 7 bases, and 3 bases stayed unmatched. CDR3 protein: CASSRLAGDGELFF. DNA of the CDR3: TGTGCCAGCAGCAGACTAGCGGGGGACGGGGAGCTGTTTTTT.

This clone was seen a single time. The rearrangement joins TRBV6-6 to TRBJ1-2; possibly TRBD1 for D (5 bases). V dropped 4 bases and J dropped 4 bases, with 13 bases sitting between them. This CDR3 region has 14 residues. The V gene's germline CDR1 is MNHNY and CDR2 SVGAGI (reference sequence). CDR3 in amino acids: CASSLGQQIYGYTF. The CDR3 DNA is TGTGCCAGCAGTTTGGGGCAGCAAATCTATGGCTACACCTTC.

The rearrangement joins TRBV14 to TRBJ1-6, with D maybe TRBD1 (6 bases). Trimming shortened V by 3 bases and J by 8 bases, and 8 bases separated the two germline ends. This CDR3 is built from 13 residues. Germline assignment: CDR1 SGHDN and CDR2 FVKESK. The CDR3 bases are TGTGCCAGCAGCCAGGGGGCACATTCACCCCTCCACTTT. Amino acids: CASSQGAHSPLHF.